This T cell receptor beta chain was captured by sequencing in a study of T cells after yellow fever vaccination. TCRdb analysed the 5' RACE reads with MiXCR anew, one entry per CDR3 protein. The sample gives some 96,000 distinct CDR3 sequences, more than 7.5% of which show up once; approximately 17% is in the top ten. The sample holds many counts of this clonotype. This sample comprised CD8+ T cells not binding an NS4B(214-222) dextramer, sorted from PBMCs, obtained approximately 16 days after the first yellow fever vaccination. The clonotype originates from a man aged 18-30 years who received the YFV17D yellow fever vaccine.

In DNA form, the CDR3 reads TGTGCCAGCACTCGAGGCAGTGTATCAGTGAATGAGCAGTTCTTC. Encoded protein: CASTRGSVSVNEQFF. The V and J genes are TRBV16 and TRBJ2-1; D call uncertain. The germline V gene has CDR1 KGHSY and CDR2 FQNENV. The germline V and J ends were trimmed by 7 bases and 7 bases, with 20 bases remaining between them. This CDR3 comprises 15 residues.